This T cell receptor (beta chain) was captured in a study of T cells after yellow fever vaccination. Overall study findings and caveats: The secondary response was weaker, and its peak arrived faster, on day 5 versus 15. Once the booster was given, most primary-vaccination clones reappeared, at over 95% for CD4 and 88% for CD8. CD4 and CD8 compartments shared a small share of clonotypes, likely from convergent recombination.

The table lists this clonotype with a few counts. The antigen is unknown. Each CDR3 protein is one row after TCRdb ran MiXCR on the 5' RACE reads. The profile shows some 350,000 distinct CDR3 sequences, roughly 10% of them singletons. V lost 1 base and J lost 0, with 13 bases in between. The CDR3 has 17 amino acids. Per germline, CDR1 GTSNPN and CDR2 SVGIG (reference sequence). The chain combines TRBV30 with TRBJ1-6; unclear D gene. The sequenced sample was PBMCs, obtained on the day of the first yellow fever vaccination. The sequence was obtained from a man aged 18 to 30 who received the YFV17D yellow fever vaccine. The CDR3 here is CAWSGIEGGSYNSPLHF. CDR3 nucleotide sequence: TGTGCCTGGAGTGGCATAGAGGGAGGCTCCTATAATTCACCCCTCCACTTT.